The 8 T cell receptor beta chains reported below all come from one sample, sequenced in a study of shared clonotypes between healthy human individuals. Here immunoSEQ multiplex PCR was the method, and the copy in TCRdb shows in-frame clones only, minus some. The table has about 1.5 million clones, 95% to 99% seen once. The source material was naive CD4+ T cells sorted from blood. The subset was: CD45RA+ positively selected. These receptors all stem from a man aged 30 to 39 in good health.

The chain employs TRBV18 and TRBJ2-2; 7 bases map to TRBD1. The germline V gene encodes CDR1 KGHSH and CDR2 LQKENI. With 5 bases clipped from V and 4 bases from J, the junction kept 7 bases outside the gene matches. This CDR3 spans 15 amino acids. CDR3 sequence reads: CASSFPGTVTGELFF. Written as DNA, the CDR3 is TGTGCCAGCTCATTCCCCGGGACAGTCACCGGGGAGCTGTTTTTT.

Worth noting for this clone: Different DNA sequences within this sample yield the same CDR3. The chain is built from TRBV20-1 and TRBJ2-1; D gene uncertain. Trimming took 5 bases from V and 4 from J, leaving 3 bases between them. The CDR3 runs 10 residues. CDR1 is DFQATT and CDR2 is SNEGSKA in the germline V gene (reference sequence). CDR3 residues: CSAAYNEQFF. CDR3 coding DNA: TGCAGTGCTGCGTACAATGAGCAGTTCTTC.

The chain combines TRBV7-9 with TRBJ2-1; D might be TRBD2 (6 bases). Trimming pared 6 bases from V and 8 bases from J, leaving 14 bases between. The CDR3 has 13 amino acids. Germline V lookup: CDR1 SEHNR, CDR2 FQNEAQ (reference sequence). The CDR3 spells CASRAGLLDEQFF. The DNA of the CDR3 is TGTGCCAGCAGGGCGGGACTGCTGGATGAGCAGTTCTTC.

The chain employs TRBV19 and TRBJ1-1, with 8 nucleotides matching TRBD1. The CDR3 has 14 residues. J was trimmed by 4 bases and V by 5 bases; bases with no gene match: 6. From germline, CDR1 is LNHDA and CDR2 SQIVND (reference sequence). The CDR3 DNA reads TGTGCCAGTAGTCCTACAGGGGGGGGCACTGAAGCTTTCTTT. The encoded protein is CASSPTGGGTEAFF.

The chain has TRBV6-6 and TRBJ2-1; TRBD2 agrees at 10 bases. The CDR3 spans 14 residues. Germline-derived CDR1 and CDR2 are MNHNY and SVGAGI (reference sequence). The V segment lost 6 bases and the J segment 9 bases; nucleotides outside the gene matches: 8. CDR3 residues: CASRELAGSGEQFF. The CDR3 DNA is TGTGCCAGCAGGGAACTAGCGGGGTCGGGTGAGCAGTTCTTC.

This chain joins TRBV30 and TRBJ2-6; a weak D match, TRBD1 (6 bases). This CDR3 is built from 18 residues. V lost 0 bases to trimming and J lost 1 base, with 16 bases between them. Germline V gene sequence: CDR1 GTSNPN, CDR2 SVGIG (reference sequence). CDR3 sequence (DNA): TGTGCCTGGAGTGTTGGGGATCCCACAGGGTCTGGGGCCAACGTCCTGACTTTC. Protein sequence: CAWSVGDPTGSGANVLTF.

This rearrangement joins TRBV27 to TRBJ2-3, with TRBD2 identical over 12 bases. The CDR3 is made up of 17 amino acids. V lost 4 bases, J lost 2 bases, and 7 bases stayed unmatched. From germline, CDR1 is MNHEY and CDR2 SMNVEV (reference sequence). CDR3 nucleotide sequence: TGTGCCAGCAGTTCCAGACTAGCGGGGGCGTCCACAGATACGCAGTATTTT. Protein: CASSSRLAGASTDTQYF.

The gene calls are TRBV7-7 and TRBJ2-2; D gene ambiguous. Between the trimmed V and J ends, which lost 5 bases and 2 bases, there was a span of 6 bases. Per germline, CDR1 SSHAT and CDR2 FNYEAQ (reference sequence). The CDR3 is 13 residues long. CDR3 DNA: TGTGCCAGCAGCCAAGAAAACACCGGGGAGCTGTTTTTT. Amino acids: CASSQENTGELFF.